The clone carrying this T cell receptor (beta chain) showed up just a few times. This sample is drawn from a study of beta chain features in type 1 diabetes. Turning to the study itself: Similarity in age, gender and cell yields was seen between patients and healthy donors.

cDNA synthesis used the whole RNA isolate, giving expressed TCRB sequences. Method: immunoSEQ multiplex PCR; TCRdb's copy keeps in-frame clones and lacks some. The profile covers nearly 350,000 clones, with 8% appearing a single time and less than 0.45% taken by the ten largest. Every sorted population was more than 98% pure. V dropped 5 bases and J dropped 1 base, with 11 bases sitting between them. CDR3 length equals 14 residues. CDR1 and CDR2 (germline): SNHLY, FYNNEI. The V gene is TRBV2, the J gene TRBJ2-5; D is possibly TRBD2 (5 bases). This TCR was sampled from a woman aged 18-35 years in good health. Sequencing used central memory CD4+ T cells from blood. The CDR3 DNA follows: TGTGCCAGCAGTTCCGACGGACTCCAAGAGACCCAGTACTTC. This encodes CASSSDGLQETQYF.